Shown below are 31 T cell receptor beta chains from a single sample sequenced in a study of cytomegalovirus exposure and HLA in healthy donors. The PCR used 60 Vbeta and 13 Jbeta primers. Method: immunoSEQ multiplex PCR; TCRdb's copy keeps in-frame clones and lacks some. The data hold more than 150,000 clones, with about 81% observed a single time. Sequences were obtained from PBMCs. The receptors originated from a woman under 30 in good health and CMV-seropositive.

The rearrangement links TRBV30 to TRBJ2-2, with TRBD1 identical over 10 bases. Germline CDR1 is GTSNPN and CDR2 is SVGIG (reference sequence). The CDR3 is made up of 13 amino acids. J lost 6 bases, V lost 8 bases, and 6 bases had no gene match. In nucleotides, the CDR3 is TGTGCCAGCTCCGGGACAGGGGCCGGGGAGCTGTTTTTT. Its translation: CASSGTGAGELFF.

V usage is TRBV7-9 and J usage is TRBJ1-2; no definite D call. CDR3 size: 13 residues. Trimming cost V 5 bases and J 0 bases, with 7 bases left between them. From germline, CDR1 is SEHNR and CDR2 FQNEAQ (reference sequence). CDR3 coding DNA: TGTGCCAGCAGCCCCACTCCTAACTATGGCTACACCTTC. Amino acid sequence: CASSPTPNYGYTF.

The gene calls are TRBV11-2 and TRBJ1-1; 12 positions match TRBD1. This CDR3 spans 16 amino acids. The V and J ends lost 5 bases and 7 bases, in that order; junction bases with no gene match: 11. Germline-derived CDR1 and CDR2 are SGHAT and FQNNGV. The CDR3 sequence: CASSPARGTGGGEAFF. The CDR3 bases are TGTGCCAGCAGCCCGGCAAGGGGGACAGGGGGCGGTGAAGCTTTCTTT.

This clone is a singleton in its sample. This rearrangement joins TRBV6-1 to TRBJ1-6, with TRBD1 identical over 10 bases. The CDR3 covers 15 residues. V gave up 4 bases and J gave up 9 bases; unmatched junction bases: 6. CDR1 MNHNS and CDR2 SASEGT come from the germline V gene. The CDR3 is CASSGGQGDSSPLHF. Here the CDR3 DNA reads TGTGCCAGCAGTGGAGGACAGGGGGATAGTTCACCCCTCCACTTT.

This clone showed up just a few times. The chain uses TRBV6-5 and TRBJ1-2, with D hard to call. The V end lost 0 bases, the J end lost 9 bases, and 11 bases lay between the germline ends. The CDR3 spans 13 residues. Germline CDR1 reads MNHEY; CDR2 reads SVGAGI. DNA for the CDR3: TGTGCCAGCAGTTACTCAGAGGCCCGCCGCTACACCTTC. This sequence encodes CASSYSEARRYTF.

The CDR3 DNA reads TGTGCCAGCAGTTCAACGGGGATCCCGAATTATGGCTACACCTTC. It yields the protein CASSSTGIPNYGYTF. The chain carries TRBV6-5 and TRBJ1-2; D uncertain. The CDR3 consists of 15 residues. The V end was cut by 4 bases, the J end by 5 bases, with 17 bases between. The germline gives CDR1 MNHEY, CDR2 SVGAGI.

The chain joins TRBV6-5 to TRBJ2-1, with unresolved D. The V end was cut by 2 bases, the J end by 9 bases, with 5 bases between. This CDR3 has 11 amino acids. Germline-derived CDR1 and CDR2 are MNHEY and SVGAGI. The DNA of the CDR3 is TGTGCCAGCAGTTACGGGCCTGAGCAGTTCTTC. Encoded protein: CASSYGPEQFF.

As regards this clone: This CDR3 is also generated by other DNA sequences in the sample. The chain has TRBV5-1 and TRBJ1-2; 7 bases match TRBD1. The ends lost 2 bases at V and 4 bases at J; junction bases unmatched: 5. Germline CDR1 reads SGHRS; CDR2 reads YFSETQ. The CDR3 extends over 14 amino acids. CDR3 nucleotides: TGCGCCAGCAGCTTAGGGGGCGAAAGCTATGGCTACACCTTC. It yields the protein CASSLGGESYGYTF.

The chain employs TRBV18 and TRBJ2-3; the match to TRBD2 covers 13 bases. The germline CDR1 and CDR2 sequences are KGHSH and LQKENI. The CDR3 extends over 16 amino acids. Germline trimming cut 6 bases from V and 4 bases from J; bases unmatched to any gene: 7. CDR3 nucleotides: TGTGCCAGCTCGCCGACGGGACTAGCGGGGCCAGATACGCAGTATTTT. Its protein is CASSPTGLAGPDTQYF.

The CDR3 nucleotides are TGTGCCAGCAGTTCCTGGTCGGGCGGGGGTGGGGAAGATACGCAGTATTTT. Encoded protein: CASSSWSGGGGEDTQYF. This chain connects TRBV28 to TRBJ2-3; 7 bases line up with TRBD2. Unmatched junction bases numbered 15, after V lost 4 bases and J lost 5 bases. CDR1 MDHEN and CDR2 SYDVKM come from the germline V gene. The length of the CDR3 is 17 residues.

V and J are TRBV11-2 and TRBJ2-3; 11 bases align to TRBD2. The V gene end was trimmed by 5 bases and the J gene end by 8 bases; junction bases not matched to a gene: 6. The CDR3 runs to 14 residues. Germline V gives CDR1 SGHAT, CDR2 FQNNGV. CDR3 in amino acids: CASSEGLAGATQYF. The CDR3 bases are TGTGCCAGCAGCGAAGGACTAGCGGGCGCTACGCAGTATTTT. The full variable domain, in which reference TRBV11-2 and TRBJ2-3 provide the parts outside the CDR3, is EAGVAQSPRYKIIEKRQSVAFWCNPISGHATLYWYQQILGQGPKLLIQFQNNGVVDDSQLPKDRFSAERLKGVDSTLKIQPAKLEDSAVYLCASSEGLAGATQYFGPGTRLTVL.

The chain couples TRBV7-9 to TRBJ2-7; weak D call: TRBD2 (6 bases). The V gene lost 6 bases and the J gene lost 0 bases, with 9 bases spanning the gap. CDR3 length: 13 amino acids. Germline CDR1 reads SEHNR; CDR2 reads FQNEAQ (reference sequence). CDR3 loop: CASREGLSYEQYF. In DNA, the CDR3 is TGTGCCAGCAGGGAGGGGCTCTCCTACGAGCAGTACTTC.

This clone turned up a few times. The gene calls are TRBV11-3 and TRBJ1-3; 11 nucleotides line up with TRBD1. The CDR3 covers 15 residues. The germline gives CDR1 SGHNT, CDR2 YENEEA. The trim removed 5 bases at V and 2 bases at J, leaving 2 bases unmatched. The CDR3 bases are TGTGCCAGCAGCCCGGGACAGGGGGCTGGAAACACCATATATTTT. Translation: CASSPGQGAGNTIYF.

The J gene is TRBJ1-4, the V gene TRBV6-1, with D possibly matching TRBD1 (5 bases). The V end lost 8 bases, the J end lost 8 bases, and 12 bases lay between the germline ends. The CDR3 contains 12 residues. Germline V gives CDR1 MNHNS, CDR2 SASEGT. The CDR3 DNA follows: TGTGCCAGCGGGGGGGGGTGGGAAAAACTGTTTTTT. Its protein product is CASGGGWEKLFF.

The CDR3: CASSTLDRGAEAFF. The CDR3 coding sequence is TGTGCCAGCAGCACCCTGGACAGGGGGGCTGAAGCTTTCTTT. The rearrangement uses TRBV7-2 and TRBJ1-1; 10 bases line up with TRBD1. The CDR3 totals 14 residues. From germline, CDR1 is SGHTA and CDR2 FQGNSA. V lost 5 bases and J lost 6; bases outside the gene matches: 6. The full variable domain, with the rest looked up from reference TRBV7-2 and TRBJ1-1, is GAGVSQSPSNKVTEKGKDVELRCDPISGHTALYWYRQSLGQGLEFLIYFQGNSAPDKSGLPSDRFSAERTGGSVSTLTIQRTQQEDSAVYLCASSTLDRGAEAFFGQGTRLTVV.

This clone came up a few times. CDR3 in DNA: TGCAGCGTCGCCGGACAGGGGGCGCGACATGGCTACACCTTC. This sequence encodes CSVAGQGARHGYTF. V is TRBV29-1 and J is TRBJ1-2; TRBD1 agrees at 11 bases. Trimming took 6 bases from V and 6 from J; bases not matched to a gene: 9. Germline CDR1 is SQVTM and CDR2 is ANQGSEA. The CDR3 runs 14 residues.

V gene TRBV6-1 combines with J gene TRBJ1-3, with a tentative D call TRBD1 (5 bases). Germline V gene data show CDR1 as MNHNS and CDR2 as SASEGT. Trimming stripped 1 base from V and 7 bases from J, with 14 bases between. The CDR3 is made up of 15 amino acids. In DNA form, the CDR3 reads TGTGCCAGCAGTGAAGGGACACTGGGAGGGAACACCATATATTTT. It translates to CASSEGTLGGNTIYF.

This chain links TRBV6-5 with TRBJ1-1; D gene uncertain. Germline V CDR1 and CDR2: MNHEY, SVGAGI. Between the trimmed V and J ends, which lost 2 bases and 4 bases, there was a span of 8 bases. This CDR3 region has 13 residues. The CDR3 nucleotides read TGTGCCAGCAGTTACCAGGAAGTCACTGAAGCTTTCTTT. Its protein is CASSYQEVTEAFF.

The V gene is TRBV7-3, the J gene TRBJ1-6; D is ambiguous. The CDR3 covers 14 residues. Germline CDR1 and CDR2: SGHTA and FQGTGA. Trimming removed 3 bases at V and 9 bases at J, with 12 bases between. CDR3 amino acids: CASSFIVLSSPLHF. The DNA for the CDR3 is TGTGCCAGCAGCTTTATTGTGTTGAGTTCACCCCTCCACTTT.

The V call is TRBV19, the J call TRBJ1-1; no clear D. The CDR3 has 13 residues. Germline V CDR1 and CDR2: LNHDA, SQIVND (reference sequence). With 5 bases removed from V and 0 bases from J, the gap between germline ends came to 7 bases. As DNA, the CDR3 is TGTGCCAGTAGTCCAACTGTGAACACTGAAGCTTTCTTT. Its protein product is CASSPTVNTEAFF.

The gene calls are TRBV6-5 and TRBJ2-1; 7 nucleotides match TRBD2. With V trimmed by 2 bases and J by 9 bases, 13 bases remained unmatched. Germline V CDR1 and CDR2: MNHEY, SVGAGI. The CDR3 covers 16 residues. The CDR3 sequence is CASSYERPPSGFEQFF. Written as DNA, the CDR3 is TGTGCCAGCAGTTACGAACGCCCGCCTAGCGGCTTTGAGCAGTTCTTC.

The CDR3 region is CASSLTDTTNYGYTF. CDR3 bases: TGTGCCAGCAGCTTAACGGACACCACTAACTATGGCTACACCTTC. The J gene is TRBJ1-2, the V gene TRBV7-9; D may be TRBD1 (5 bases). This CDR3 contains 15 residues. Germline V CDR1 and CDR2: SEHNR, FQNEAQ (reference sequence). V lost 2 bases and J lost 0, with 10 bases in between.

This clone was picked up a small number of times. The chain's CDR3 is CASSVAGRVQETQYF. CDR3 nucleotide sequence: TGTGCCAGCAGCGTAGCGGGGCGGGTCCAAGAGACCCAGTACTTC. The chain links TRBV2 to TRBJ2-5; TRBD2 matches at 8 bases. This CDR3 is built from 15 residues. V was pared by 6 bases and J by 1 base, with 7 bases of the junction left unmatched. Germline V gene lookup returns CDR1 SNHLY and CDR2 FYNNEI.

CDR3 sequence reads: CATSREGLAGLDTQYF. The CDR3 DNA reads TGTGCCACCAGCAGAGAAGGGCTAGCGGGGTTAGATACGCAGTATTTT. The chain couples TRBV15 to TRBJ2-3, with 9 bases identical to TRBD2. Trimming at V came to 0 bases and at J to 5 bases, leaving 6 bases not matched to a gene. The germline V gene encodes CDR1 LNHNV and CDR2 YYDKDF (reference sequence). The CDR3 loop spans 16 amino acids.

The chain couples TRBV5-8 to TRBJ2-3; 10 positions agree with TRBD2. CDR1 SGHTS and CDR2 YDEGEE come from the germline V gene. The CDR3 covers 17 residues. Trimming took 4 bases from V and 5 from J; bases not matched to a gene: 13. The CDR3, as DNA: TGTGCCAGCAGCCTAACAACCACTAGCGGGGTAGGAGATACGCAGTATTTT. Protein sequence: CASSLTTTSGVGDTQYF.

This chain connects TRBV5-4 to TRBJ1-1; D ambiguous. Between the trimmed V and J ends, which lost 4 bases and 0 bases, there was a span of 7 bases. The CDR3 extends over 13 amino acids. Germline CDR1 and CDR2: SGHNT and YYREEE (reference sequence). The CDR3: CASSATLNTEAFF. Here the CDR3 DNA reads TGTGCCAGCAGCGCCACACTGAACACTGAAGCTTTCTTT.

This CDR3 is CASLLGTSGGNEQFF. The CDR3 DNA sequence: TGTGCCAGCCTCCTTGGGACTAGCGGGGGAAATGAGCAGTTCTTC. The chain carries TRBV19 and TRBJ2-1, with TRBD2 matching over 14 bases. V shed 9 bases, J shed 7 bases, and the junction held 8 bases outside the gene matches. CDR1 and CDR2 (germline): LNHDA, SQIVND (reference sequence). The CDR3 has 15 amino acids.

The chain recombines TRBV7-9 with TRBJ2-1; D may be TRBD2 (6 bases). CDR1 is SEHNR and CDR2 is FQNEAQ in the germline V gene (reference sequence). The CDR3 spans 14 residues. The V gene lost 6 bases and the J gene lost 8 bases, with 17 bases spanning the gap. CDR3 sequence reads: CASSWTLALDEQFF. The DNA for the CDR3 is TGTGCCAGCAGTTGGACTCTAGCGTTGGATGAGCAGTTCTTC.

V and J are TRBV4-1 and TRBJ2-7, with D perhaps TRBD1 (5 bases). The CDR3 consists of 13 residues. V shed 0 bases and J shed 6 bases, with 9 bases lying between them. Germline V gene sequence: CDR1 MGHRA, CDR2 YSYEKL. The CDR3 spells CASSQEVGAEQYF. In DNA, the CDR3 is TGCGCCAGCAGCCAAGAGGTAGGGGCCGAGCAGTACTTC.

V gene TRBV7-2 combines with J gene TRBJ2-4; weak D call: TRBD1 (6 bases). The CDR3 spans 16 residues. Trimming took 5 bases from V and 0 from J, leaving 14 bases between them. Per the germline V gene, CDR1 is SGHTA and CDR2 is FQGNSA. This chain's CDR3 is CASSIRLGGAKNIQYF. DNA for the CDR3: TGTGCCAGCAGCATCCGTCTAGGGGGAGCCAAAAACATTCAGTACTTC.

V is TRBV7-9 and J is TRBJ1-2; TRBD1 agrees at 7 bases. V dropped 5 bases and J dropped 4; count of bases not matched to a gene: 13. CDR3 length: 16 amino acids. Germline CDR1 SEHNR, CDR2 FQNEAQ (reference sequence). The CDR3 loop reads CASSKSGTEGFYGYTF. Written as DNA, the CDR3 is TGTGCCAGCAGCAAGTCAGGGACAGAAGGCTTCTATGGCTACACCTTC.